This section outlines one T cell receptor beta chain sequence together with its context. What it binds is unknown. The CDR3 extends over 15 amino acids. Trimming took 6 bases from V and 2 from J; bases not matched to a gene: 5. Germline loops: CDR1 MNHEY, CDR2 SMNVEV (reference sequence). The PCR was carried out with 60 Vbeta primers and 13 Jbeta primers. The assay was immunoSEQ multiplex PCR, and TCRdb's table has in-frame clones only and misses some. The sample lists over 110,000 clones, approximately 79% occurring once. This entry comes from a study of cytomegalovirus exposure and HLA in healthy donors. Study-wide results and limits: Rarity characterized most TCR sequences, yet some public TCRs appeared in many donors. In an earlier analysis, in some 540 donors, most V segments appeared productive either ~90% or ~30% of the time.

This clonotype originated in a woman in her 50s in good health and CMV-seropositive. The rearrangement uses TRBV27 and TRBJ2-5; TRBD2 matches at 11 bases. Material for sequencing was PBMCs. The CDR3 region has the DNA TGTGCCAGCAGCCGACTAGCGGGGTTACAAGAGACCCAGTACTTC. Translating it yields CASSRLAGLQETQYF.